This TCR beta chain was identified during a study of read filtering for tumor transcriptome and immune sequencing. Across the study: Revised staging placed under ten patients in R-ISS I, roughly 17 in II, more than five in III. DNase treatment preceded whole-transcriptome library preparation. TCR-mapped reads were about 4 to 11 million with IR-seq versus about 75 to 1,400 with RNA-seq. Study-level results: Single-read clonotypes: 80% to 90% of IR-seq clonotypes (about 3.5% of reads), about 75% of RNA-seq clonotypes (approximately 49% of reads).

There are many counts of this clonotype. Antigen: not known. From 350 to 500 ng of RNA, a library with molecular barcoded alpha/delta and beta/gamma adaptors was made. In TCRdb, the reads were re-called with MiXCR into one record per CDR3 protein. This table has tens of thousands of distinct CDR3 sequences, roughly a fifth appearing once. This CDR3 region has 13 residues. V dropped 4 bases and J dropped 0 bases, with 4 bases sitting between them. CDR1 is MNHNS and CDR2 is SASEGT in the germline V gene. The sequence derives from a donor aged 40 or older with multiple myeloma. The gene calls are TRBV6-1 and TRBJ1-5; D is unclear. Sequenced material: a population of CD138-negative cells sorted from bone marrow. CDR3 nucleotide sequence: TGTGCCAGCAGTGGTGGTAGCAATCAGCCCCAGCATTTT. Its translation is CASSGGSNQPQHF.